This is a list of T cell receptor beta chains from one sample in a study of identical twins. TCRdb reprocessed the 5' RACE reads via MiXCR and lists one record per CDR3 protein. The sample lists about 530,000 distinct CDR3 sequences, about 15% seen once, with less than 0.5% in the top ten. These data were also filed under a second study, of yellow fever vaccine responses in identical twins.

The sample comprised CD4+ T cells sorted from blood. The receptors come from a woman under 30 in good health. Each CDR3 is given with its conserved first and last residue. The order of the fields is D gene, J gene, V gene, clone size, CDR3 protein, CDR3 DNA. D genes are given only for firm matches. The listing skips clone size in some rows; elsewhere it reads once, few, many or a size class.

>.|TRBJ1-2|TRBV12-3/TRBV12-4|few
CASSRTATSYGYTF
TGTGCCAGCAGTCGGACAGCTACCTCATATGGCTACACCTTC
>.|TRBJ2-2|TRBV29-1|.
CSVRATGELFF
TGCAGCGTGCGTGCTACCGGGGAGCTGTTTTTT
>TRBD1|TRBJ1-5|TRBV28|.
CASTRSGQGVINQPQHF
TGTGCCAGCACGAGGAGTGGACAGGGTGTCATCAATCAGCCCCAGCATTTT
>.|TRBJ2-5|TRBV3-1|few
CASSQAPLSPETQYF
TGTGCCAGCAGCCAAGCCCCTCTGAGCCCAGAGACCCAGTACTTC
>TRBD2|TRBJ2-1|TRBV12-3/TRBV12-4|few
CASSVHSGTSDTYNEQFF
TGTGCCAGCAGTGTACACTCCGGGACTAGCGATACCTACAATGAGCAGTTCTTC
>.|TRBJ1-1|TRBV20-1|few
CSASGGYTEAFF
TGCAGTGCTAGTGGGGGTTACACTGAAGCTTTCTTT
>.|TRBJ2-4|TRBV21-1|.
CASSKVRGARAKNIQYF
TGTGCCAGCAGCAAAGTCCGGGGGGCTCGGGCCAAAAACATTCAGTACTTC
>.|TRBJ2-1|TRBV3-1|.
CASSQDPSSYNEQFF
TGTGCCAGCAGCCAAGATCCTAGCTCCTACAATGAGCAGTTCTTC
>.|TRBJ1-4|TRBV20-1|many
CSARDMAVNEKLFF
TGCAGTGCTAGAGATATGGCCGTTAATGAAAAACTGTTTTTT
>TRBD2|TRBJ2-2|TRBV3-1|few
CASSRVNPGLAGADTGELFF
TGTGCCAGCAGCCGCGTAAATCCGGGACTAGCGGGAGCGGACACCGGGGAGCTGTTTTTT
>TRBD2|TRBJ2-7|TRBV20-1|.
CSARLAGASYEQYF
TGCAGTGCTAGGCTAGCGGGAGCATCCTACGAGCAGTACTTC
>TRBD1|TRBJ1-5|TRBV20-1|.
CSARGTTGTGIQPQHF
TGCAGTGCTAGAGGAACCACCGGGACAGGGATACAGCCCCAGCATTTT
>.|TRBJ1-1|TRBV5-6|.
CASSPLGGSNTEAFF
TGTGCCAGCAGCCCCCTCGGGGGCAGTAACACTGAAGCTTTCTTT
>.|TRBJ2-1|TRBV5-1|.
CASRSSAHNEQFF
TGCGCCAGCAGGAGTAGTGCACACAATGAGCAGTTCTTC
>.|TRBJ1-3|TRBV5-5|few
CASSGALAGNTIYF
TGTGCCAGCAGCGGGGCCTTGGCAGGAAACACCATATATTTT
>.|TRBJ2-5|TRBV20-1|.
CSARSSHVPQETQYF
TGCAGTGCTAGATCATCCCACGTGCCCCAAGAGACCCAGTACTTC
>.|TRBJ2-5|TRBV7-6|few
CASSPNVGGQETQYF
TGTGCCAGCAGCCCCAATGTTGGCGGTCAAGAGACCCAGTACTTC
>.|TRBJ1-5|TRBV20-1|.
CSARPPGRYSNQPQHF
TGCAGTGCTAGACCACCGGGACGATATAGCAATCAGCCCCAGCATTTT
>.|TRBJ2-1|TRBV7-3|few
CASSPDPGLHNEQFF
TGTGCCAGCAGCCCGGACCCGGGACTCCACAATGAGCAGTTCTTC
>.|TRBJ2-1|TRBV28|few
CASSLFQGGSYNEQFF
TGTGCCAGCAGTTTATTTCAGGGAGGCTCCTACAATGAGCAGTTCTTC
>.|TRBJ2-2|TRBV4-1|few
CASSQGNPLPWGELFF
TGCGCCAGCAGCCAAGGGAACCCCCTGCCGTGGGGGGAGCTGTTTTTT
>TRBD2|TRBJ2-2|TRBV27|few
CASRQIAGGQGGELFF
TGTGCCAGCCGCCAAATAGCGGGGGGGCAAGGCGGGGAGCTGTTTTTT
>TRBD2|TRBJ2-1|TRBV3-1|few
CASSLGLAGAGEQFF
TGTGCCAGCAGTCTGGGACTAGCGGGAGCGGGGGAGCAGTTCTTC
>.|TRBJ2-2|TRBV11-2|.
CASSPAGDTGELFF
TGTGCCAGCAGCCCAGCTGGGGACACCGGGGAGCTGTTTTTT
>.|TRBJ1-2|TRBV18|once
CASSPGGQLYYGYTF
TGTGCCAGCTCACCAGGCGGACAGCTCTACTATGGCTACACCTTC
>.|TRBJ2-7|TRBV7-8|few
CASSLHGARSITYEQYF
TGTGCCAGCAGCTTACATGGGGCCCGGTCGATTACCTACGAGCAGTACTTC
>TRBD1|TRBJ2-2|TRBV6-1|.
CASNRDRGTGELFF
TGTGCCAGCAACAGGGACAGGGGCACCGGGGAGCTGTTTTTT
>.|TRBJ1-1|TRBV28|.
CASTPRGWETEAFF
TGTGCCAGCACCCCCCGCGGGTGGGAAACTGAAGCTTTCTTT
>TRBD1|TRBJ2-7|TRBV24-1|.
CATSDSGTGSHEQYF
TGTGCCACCAGTGATTCCGGGACAGGGAGCCACGAGCAGTACTTC
>TRBD2|TRBJ2-1|TRBV24-1|.
CATSASLAGGYNEQFF
TGTGCCACCAGTGCTTCACTAGCGGGAGGTTACAATGAGCAGTTCTTC
>TRBD2|TRBJ2-7|TRBV7-2|few
CASRLSNIGRYYEQYF
TGTGCCAGCAGGCTTAGTAATATCGGGAGGTACTACGAGCAGTACTTC
>.|TRBJ2-6|TRBV14|.
CASSLFSTGRTTGANVLTF
TGTGCCAGCAGCCTCTTTTCGACGGGACGGACGACTGGGGCCAACGTCCTGACTTTC
>TRBD2|TRBJ2-1|TRBV20-1|few
CSVTSGAYNEQFF
TGCAGTGTGACTAGCGGGGCCTACAATGAGCAGTTCTTC
>.|TRBJ1-4|TRBV5-1|few
CASSSTGRNEKLFF
TGCGCCAGCAGCTCGACAGGAAGAAATGAAAAACTGTTTTTT
>.|TRBJ2-3|TRBV20-1|few
CSARYSPTDTQYF
TGCAGTGCTAGATACAGTCCCACAGATACGCAGTATTTT
>.|TRBJ2-5|TRBV29-1|.
CSVGGQGVKETQYF
TGCAGCGTTGGGGGACAAGGAGTTAAAGAGACCCAGTACTTC
>.|TRBJ1-2|TRBV20-1|.
CSAKYGYTF
TGCAGTGCCAAGTATGGCTACACCTTC
>TRBD1|TRBJ1-1|TRBV5-1|few
CASSPGTGYNTEAFF
TGCGCCAGCAGCCCGGGGACAGGTTATAACACTGAAGCTTTCTTT
>.|TRBJ2-3|TRBV20-1|few
CSARLTPADTQYF
TGCAGTGCTAGGCTTACGCCCGCTGATACGCAGTATTTT
>.|TRBJ2-5|TRBV7-3|.
CASSLDPAAETQYF
TGTGCCAGCAGCTTGGATCCTGCCGCGGAGACCCAGTACTTC
>TRBD2|TRBJ2-1|TRBV19|.
CASIVSRDYPNEQFF
TGTGCCAGTATAGTATCTAGGGACTACCCCAATGAGCAGTTCTTC
>TRBD1|TRBJ1-4|TRBV28|many
CAIQLGLRTGNPGEKLFF
TGTGCCATCCAGTTGGGGTTGAGGACAGGGAATCCGGGTGAAAAACTGTTTTTT
>.|TRBJ1-5|TRBV20-1|few
CSARSMGAGVQPQHF
TGCAGTGCTAGATCGATGGGGGCTGGGGTTCAGCCCCAGCATTTT
>.|TRBJ2-3|TRBV4-1|few
CASSQEVAELSNTQYF
TGCGCCAGCAGCCAAGAGGTGGCGGAATTGTCAAATACGCAGTATTTT
>TRBD1|TRBJ2-2|TRBV6-1|.
CASLDGTGGNTGELFF
TGTGCCAGCCTCGATGGAACAGGGGGAAACACCGGGGAGCTGTTTTTT
>.|TRBJ2-3|TRBV5-1|few
CASSLVGATGDTQYF
TGCGCCAGCAGCTTGGTGGGAGCGACGGGAGATACGCAGTATTTT
>.|TRBJ2-4|TRBV5-6|.
CASSLAGSQALAKNIQYF
TGTGCCAGCAGCTTGGCGGGGTCCCAGGCCCTAGCCAAAAACATTCAGTACTTC
>.|TRBJ1-1|TRBV5-1|many
CASSREQGLGTEAFF
TGCGCCAGCAGCAGGGAACAGGGATTGGGGACTGAAGCTTTCTTT
>TRBD1|TRBJ1-1|TRBV29-1|few
CSVAGQTNTEAFF
TGCAGCGTAGCGGGACAGACGAACACTGAAGCTTTCTTT
>.|TRBJ2-5|TRBV4-1|.
CASSQVVPQETQYF
TGCGCCAGCAGCCAAGTGGTCCCCCAAGAGACCCAGTACTTC
>TRBD1|TRBJ2-1|TRBV29-1|many
CSVHQPRDSSYNEQFF
TGCAGCGTTCATCAGCCCCGGGACAGCTCCTACAATGAGCAGTTCTTC
>TRBD2|TRBJ2-1|TRBV20-1|few
CSAKLAGASEQFF
TGCAGTGCAAAACTAGCGGGAGCAAGTGAGCAGTTCTTC
>.|TRBJ1-4|TRBV12-3/TRBV12-4|many
CASSSSGGPNEKLFF
TGTGCCAGCAGTAGCAGCGGAGGCCCAAATGAAAAACTGTTTTTT
>.|TRBJ2-2|TRBV28|.
CASSSPIANTGELFF
TGTGCCAGCAGTTCCCCCATAGCGAACACCGGGGAGCTGTTTTTT
>.|TRBJ1-1|TRBV7-9|few
CASSLELWGGNTEAFF
TGTGCCAGCAGCTTAGAGCTTTGGGGGGGGAACACTGAAGCTTTCTTT
>TRBD1|TRBJ2-1|TRBV14|.
CASSPLLGQGEYNEQFF
TGTGCCAGCAGCCCCCTCCTGGGACAGGGGGAATACAATGAGCAGTTCTTC
>.|TRBJ2-1|TRBV24-1|.
CATSDFRGYNEQFF
TGTGCCACCAGTGATTTCCGGGGCTACAATGAGCAGTTCTTC
>TRBD1|TRBJ2-5|TRBV5-1|few
CASSGTGGKETQYF
TGCGCCAGCAGCGGCACAGGGGGCAAAGAGACCCAGTACTTC
>.|TRBJ2-1|TRBV5-1|many
CASSLDRDEQFF
TGCGCCAGCAGCTTGGACCGGGATGAGCAGTTCTTC
>.|TRBJ2-2|TRBV6-1|few
CASSVWGNTGELFF
TGTGCCAGCAGTGTATGGGGAAACACCGGGGAGCTGTTTTTT